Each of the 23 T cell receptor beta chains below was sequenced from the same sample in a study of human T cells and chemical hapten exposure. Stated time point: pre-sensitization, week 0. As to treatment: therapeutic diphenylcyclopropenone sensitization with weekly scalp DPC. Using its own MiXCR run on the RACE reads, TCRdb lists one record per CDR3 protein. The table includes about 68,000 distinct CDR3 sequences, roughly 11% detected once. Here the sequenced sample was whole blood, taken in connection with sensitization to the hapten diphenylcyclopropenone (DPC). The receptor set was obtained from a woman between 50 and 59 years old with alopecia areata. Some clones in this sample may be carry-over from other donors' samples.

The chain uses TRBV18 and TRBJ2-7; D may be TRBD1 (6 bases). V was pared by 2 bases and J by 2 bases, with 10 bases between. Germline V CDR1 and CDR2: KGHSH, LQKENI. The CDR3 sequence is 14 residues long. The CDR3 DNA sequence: TGTGCCAGCTCACCAGGGACAACAACCTACGAGCAGTACTTC. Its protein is CASSPGTTTYEQYF.

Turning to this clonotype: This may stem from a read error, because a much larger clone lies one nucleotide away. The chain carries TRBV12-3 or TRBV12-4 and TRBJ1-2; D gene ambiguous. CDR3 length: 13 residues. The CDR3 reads CASSLVGDYSYTF. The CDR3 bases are TGTGCCAGCAGTTTAGTAGGTGACTATAGCTACACCTTC.

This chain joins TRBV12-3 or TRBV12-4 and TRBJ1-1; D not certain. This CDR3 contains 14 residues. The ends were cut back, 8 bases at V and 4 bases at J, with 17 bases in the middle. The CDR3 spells CASVEGGSGTEAFF. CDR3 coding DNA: TGTGCCAGCGTTGAAGGCGGATCGGGCACTGAAGCTTTCTTT.

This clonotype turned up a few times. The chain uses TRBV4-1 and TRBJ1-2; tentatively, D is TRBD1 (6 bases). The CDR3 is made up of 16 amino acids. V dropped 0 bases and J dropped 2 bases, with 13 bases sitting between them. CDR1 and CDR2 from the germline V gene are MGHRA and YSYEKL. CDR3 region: CASSQETTGVNYGYTF. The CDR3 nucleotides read TGCGCCAGCAGCCAAGAGACGACAGGAGTAAACTATGGCTACACCTTC.

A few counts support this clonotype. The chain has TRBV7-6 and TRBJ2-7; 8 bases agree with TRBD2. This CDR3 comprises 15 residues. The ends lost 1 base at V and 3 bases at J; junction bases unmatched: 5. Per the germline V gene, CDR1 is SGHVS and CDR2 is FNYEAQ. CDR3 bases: TGTGCCAGCAGCTTAGGAGCGGGGGCCGGCTACGAGCAGTACTTC. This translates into CASSLGAGAGYEQYF. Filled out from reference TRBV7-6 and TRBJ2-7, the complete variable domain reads GAGVSQSPRYKVTKRGQDVALRCDPISGHVSLYWYRQALGQGPEFLTYFNYEAQQDKSGLPNDRFSAERPEGSISTLTIQRTEQRDSAMYRCASSLGAGAGYEQYFGPGTRLTVT.

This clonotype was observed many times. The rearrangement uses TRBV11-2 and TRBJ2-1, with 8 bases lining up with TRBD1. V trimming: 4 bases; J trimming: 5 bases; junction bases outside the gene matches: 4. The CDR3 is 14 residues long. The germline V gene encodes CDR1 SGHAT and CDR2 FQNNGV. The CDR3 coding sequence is TGTGCCAGCAGCTCCGGACAGGGCCACAATGAGCAGTTCTTC. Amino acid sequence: CASSSGQGHNEQFF.

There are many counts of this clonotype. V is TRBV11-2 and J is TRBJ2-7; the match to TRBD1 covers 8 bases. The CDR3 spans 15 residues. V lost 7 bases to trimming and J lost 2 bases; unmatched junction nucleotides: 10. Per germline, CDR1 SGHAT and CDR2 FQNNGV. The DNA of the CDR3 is TGTGCCAGCACCAGACAGGGGCCGGGTCCCTACGAGCAGTACTTC. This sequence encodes CASTRQGPGPYEQYF.

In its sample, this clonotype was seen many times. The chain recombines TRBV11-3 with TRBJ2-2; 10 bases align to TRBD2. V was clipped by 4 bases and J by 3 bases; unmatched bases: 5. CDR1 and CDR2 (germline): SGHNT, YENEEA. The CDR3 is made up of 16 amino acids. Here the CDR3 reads CASSSAGGLHTGELFF. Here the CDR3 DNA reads TGTGCCAGCAGCTCAGCGGGGGGGCTACACACCGGGGAGCTGTTTTTT.

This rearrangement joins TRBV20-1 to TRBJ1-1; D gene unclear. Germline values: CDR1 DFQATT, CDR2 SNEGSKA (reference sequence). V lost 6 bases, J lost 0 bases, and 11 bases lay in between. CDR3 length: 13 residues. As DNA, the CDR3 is TGCAGTGCCATAAAGGACCTGAACACTGAAGCTTTCTTT. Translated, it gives CSAIKDLNTEAFF.

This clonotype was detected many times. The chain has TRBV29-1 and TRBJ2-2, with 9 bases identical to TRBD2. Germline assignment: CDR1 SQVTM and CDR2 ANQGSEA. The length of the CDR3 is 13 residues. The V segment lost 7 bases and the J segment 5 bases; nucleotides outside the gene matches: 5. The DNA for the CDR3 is TGCAGCGCCCGTAGCGGGAGAACCGGGGAGCTGTTTTTT. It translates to CSARSGRTGELFF.

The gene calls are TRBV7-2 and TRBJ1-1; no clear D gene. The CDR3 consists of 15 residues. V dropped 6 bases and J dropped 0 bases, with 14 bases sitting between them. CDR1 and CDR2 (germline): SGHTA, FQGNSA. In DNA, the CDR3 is TGTGCCAGCAGATCAGGTGGGGTAATGAACACTGAAGCTTTCTTT. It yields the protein CASRSGGVMNTEAFF.

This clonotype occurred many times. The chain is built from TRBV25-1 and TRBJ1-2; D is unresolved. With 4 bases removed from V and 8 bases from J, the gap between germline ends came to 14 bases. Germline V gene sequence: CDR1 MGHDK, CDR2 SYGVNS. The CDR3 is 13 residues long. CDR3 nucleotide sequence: TGTGCCAGCAGTGGATGGCCCTACCAGGGCTACACCTTC. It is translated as CASSGWPYQGYTF.

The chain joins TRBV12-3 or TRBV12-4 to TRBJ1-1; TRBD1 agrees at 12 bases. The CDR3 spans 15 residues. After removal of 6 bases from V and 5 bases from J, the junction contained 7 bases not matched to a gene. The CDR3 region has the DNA TGTGCCAGCAGGCGAAGGGACAGGGGGCCGACTGAAGCTTTCTTT. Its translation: CASRRRDRGPTEAFF.

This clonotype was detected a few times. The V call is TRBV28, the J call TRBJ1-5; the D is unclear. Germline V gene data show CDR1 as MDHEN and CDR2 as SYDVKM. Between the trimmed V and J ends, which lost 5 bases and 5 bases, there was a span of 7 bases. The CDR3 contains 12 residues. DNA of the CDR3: TGTGCCAGCAGTCAACCCCATCAGCCCCAGCATTTT. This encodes CASSQPHQPQHF.

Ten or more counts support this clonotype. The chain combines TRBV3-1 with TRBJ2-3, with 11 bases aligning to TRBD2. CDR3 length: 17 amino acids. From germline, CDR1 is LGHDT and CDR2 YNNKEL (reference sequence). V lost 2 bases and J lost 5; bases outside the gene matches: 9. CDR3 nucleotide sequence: TGTGCCAGCAGCCAATTGATTAGCGGGGGGGCGCAAGATACGCAGTATTTT. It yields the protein CASSQLISGGAQDTQYF.

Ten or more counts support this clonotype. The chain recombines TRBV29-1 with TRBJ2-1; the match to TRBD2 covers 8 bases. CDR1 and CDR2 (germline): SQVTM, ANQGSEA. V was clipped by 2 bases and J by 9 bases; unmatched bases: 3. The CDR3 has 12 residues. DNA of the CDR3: TGCAGCGTTGAACGTGCGGGAGGTGAGCAGTTCTTC. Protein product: CSVERAGGEQFF.

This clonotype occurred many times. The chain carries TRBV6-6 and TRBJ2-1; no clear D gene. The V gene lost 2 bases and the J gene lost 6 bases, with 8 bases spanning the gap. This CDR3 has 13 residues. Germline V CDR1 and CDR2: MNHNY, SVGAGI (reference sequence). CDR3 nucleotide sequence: TGTGCCAGCAGTTACGACTCCGCCAATGAGCAGTTCTTC. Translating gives CASSYDSANEQFF.

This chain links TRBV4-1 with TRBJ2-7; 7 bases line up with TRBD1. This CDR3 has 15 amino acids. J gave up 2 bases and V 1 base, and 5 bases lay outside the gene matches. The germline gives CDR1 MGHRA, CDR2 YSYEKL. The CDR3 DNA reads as TGCGCCAGCAGCCAAGCAGCTGGGACAGCCTACGAGCAGTACTTC. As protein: CASSQAAGTAYEQYF.

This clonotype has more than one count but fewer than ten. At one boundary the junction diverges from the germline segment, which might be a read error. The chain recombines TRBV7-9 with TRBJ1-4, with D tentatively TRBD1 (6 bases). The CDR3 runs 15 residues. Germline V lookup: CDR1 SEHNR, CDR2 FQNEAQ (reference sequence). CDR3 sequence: CVSSLSQGRDRKLFF. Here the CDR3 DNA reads TGTGTCAGCAGCCTCTCCCAGGGGAGGGATAGGAAACTGTTTTTT.

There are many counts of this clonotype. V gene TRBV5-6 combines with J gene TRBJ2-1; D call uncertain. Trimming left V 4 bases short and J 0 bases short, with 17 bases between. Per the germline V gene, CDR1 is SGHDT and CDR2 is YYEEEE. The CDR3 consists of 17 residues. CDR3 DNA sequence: TGTGCCAGCAGCCCACCCGGGTATAAACGCTCCTACAATGAGCAGTTCTTC. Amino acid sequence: CASSPPGYKRSYNEQFF.

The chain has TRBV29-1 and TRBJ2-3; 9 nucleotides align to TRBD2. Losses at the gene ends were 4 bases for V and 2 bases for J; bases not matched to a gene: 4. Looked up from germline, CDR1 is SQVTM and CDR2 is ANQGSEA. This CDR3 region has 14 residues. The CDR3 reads CSVASSGDTDTQYF. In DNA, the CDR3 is TGCAGCGTTGCGTCTAGCGGGGACACAGATACGCAGTATTTT.

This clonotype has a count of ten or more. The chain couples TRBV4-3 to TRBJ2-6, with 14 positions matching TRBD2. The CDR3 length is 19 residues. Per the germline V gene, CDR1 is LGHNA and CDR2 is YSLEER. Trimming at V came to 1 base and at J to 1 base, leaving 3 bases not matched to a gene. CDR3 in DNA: TGCGCCAGCAGCCAAGGACTAGCGGGGGGGCGTTCTGGGGCCAACGTCCTGACTTTC. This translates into CASSQGLAGGRSGANVLTF.

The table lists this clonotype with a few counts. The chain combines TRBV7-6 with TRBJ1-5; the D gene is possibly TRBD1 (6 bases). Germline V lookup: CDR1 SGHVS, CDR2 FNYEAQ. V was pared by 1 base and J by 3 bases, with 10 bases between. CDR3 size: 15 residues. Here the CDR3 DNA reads TGTGCCAGCAGCTTAGTGGGGGCTTCCAATCAGCCCCAGCATTTT. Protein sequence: CASSLVGASNQPQHF. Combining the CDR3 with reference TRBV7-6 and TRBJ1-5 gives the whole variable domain GAGVSQSPRYKVTKRGQDVALRCDPISGHVSLYWYRQALGQGPEFLTYFNYEAQQDKSGLPNDRFSAERPEGSISTLTIQRTEQRDSAMYRCASSLVGASNQPQHFGDGTRLSIL.